This T cell receptor (beta chain) was captured in a study of T cells in Graves' hyperthyroidism and ophthalmopathy. TCR beta CDR3 regions were amplified from RNA transcripts. HTBI primers were used for first-round RT-PCR of the TCR CDR3. MiXCR, run by TCRdb on the multiplex PCR reads, gives a single entry per CDR3 protein. The sample gives about 540,000 distinct CDR3 sequences, around 46% of which show up once; around 7.7% is in the top ten. The table lists this clonotype with a count of one. CDR3 length: 15 residues. With 6 bases removed from V and 8 bases from J, the gap between germline ends came to 20 bases. Germline-derived CDR1 and CDR2 are SNHLY and FYNNEI.

This sequence joins TRBV2 and TRBJ2-1, with D maybe TRBD2 (5 bases). The source material was peripheral blood or thyroid tissue (not recorded which). The receptor's source is a woman between 18 and 29 years old with Graves' hyperthyroidism. The CDR3 DNA reads TGTGCCAGCAGCCTCCTAGCCTTACCTCCCCATGAGCAGTTCTTC. It specifies CASSLLALPPHEQFF.